This T cell receptor (beta chain) was profiled in a study of T cell responses to AZD1222 COVID-19 vaccine. Study-level points and caveats: White British donors predominated, females outnumbered males, and clonal diversity was possibly underestimated.

This clone was picked up one time. Its antigen is as yet unknown. The table came from immunoSEQ multiplex PCR; TCRdb's copy has only in-frame clones and leaves some out. The sample comprises about 54,000 clones, around 90% of which are singletons, and 13% to 15% rests with the top ten. The clonotype comes from an adult who received the AZD1222 COVID-19 vaccine. The sequencing used peripheral blood, collected 28 days after the second AZD1222 dose.

The CDR3 sequence: CASSTGLANYEQYF. The DNA of the CDR3 is TGTGCCAGCAGTACGGGACTAGCTAACTACGAGCAGTACTTC. The rearrangement links TRBV6-5 to TRBJ2-7; 9 bases map to TRBD2. V shed 5 bases, J shed 3 bases, and the junction held 5 bases outside the gene matches. Germline V gene data show CDR1 as MNHEY and CDR2 as SVGAGI. The CDR3 totals 14 residues.